This TCR beta chain was recovered during a study of a mutant IDH1 vaccine in newly diagnosed glioma. Profiled with immunoSEQ multiplex PCR; TCRdb holds only in-frame clones, not every one. The sample lists about 59,000 clones, around 90% occurring once. The CDR3 totals 16 residues. V gave up 1 base and J gave up 2 bases, with 12 bases separating them. The germline V gene has CDR1 SEHNR and CDR2 FQNEAQ (reference sequence). Time point defined: baseline, week 1 (first vaccination visit). Treatment denoted: pre-vaccination baseline after standard-of-care therapy. The gene calls are TRBV7-9 and TRBJ2-1; D not resolved. This clonotype originated in a man aged 45-60 years with glioma. Source: PBMCs, taken from a glioma patient treated with radiotherapy, temozolomide or both. The CDR3 region is CASSLEPLMTYNEQFF. The CDR3 nucleotides read TGTGCCAGCAGCTTAGAGCCACTGATGACCTACAATGAGCAGTTCTTC.